This TCR beta chain emerged from a study of blood T cells in healthy people across ages. A second PCR of about 7 to 12 cycles used a sample-barcoded 5' primer and a J-beta primer mix. TCRdb fed the 5' RACE reads into MiXCR, producing one record per CDR3 protein. Of about 640,000 distinct CDR3 sequences in the sample, roughly 53% were seen once. Extractions gave at least 5.5 micrograms of total RNA per sample. The study, taken as a whole, reports: Estimates based on one million T cells were treated as lower bounds.

CDR1 and CDR2 (germline): MNHEY, SMNVEV (reference sequence). V was shortened by 2 bases and J by 2 bases, with 9 bases between the two germline ends. The CDR3 covers 14 residues. This clonotype was found a few times. Its antigen is not known. The chain recombines TRBV27 with TRBJ2-5; D is unclear. This TCR was recovered from a man in his fifties or sixties in good health. The sequenced sample was blood. The CDR3 protein is CASSLNYRQETQYF. The CDR3 DNA is TGTGCCAGCAGTTTAAACTACCGACAAGAGACCCAGTACTTC.